The 24 T cell receptor beta chains reported below all come from one sample, sequenced in a study of T cell responses to AZD1222 COVID-19 vaccine. The repertoire was sequenced with immunoSEQ multiplex PCR; TCRdb's copy has only in-frame clones and lacks some. The data contain roughly 140,000 clones, 75% to 95% of them singletons. The input for sequencing was peripheral blood, taken on day 0 of AZD1222 vaccination. All receptors come from an adult in good health.

This clone is a singleton in its sample. V usage is TRBV19 and J usage is TRBJ1-2; 9 bases agree with TRBD1. The CDR3 is 13 amino acids. CDR1 and CDR2 (germline): LNHDA, SQIVND (reference sequence). Trimming at V came to 5 bases and at J to 10 bases, leaving 8 bases not matched to a gene. This chain's CDR3 is CASSFRDRDPYTF. The CDR3 DNA is TGTGCCAGTAGTTTTCGGGACAGGGACCCCTACACCTTC.

The count of this clone is one. The genes are TRBV12-3 or TRBV12-4 and TRBJ1-2; D uncertain. The V gene lost 5 bases and the J gene lost 5 bases, with 9 bases spanning the gap. The length of the CDR3 is 12 residues. The CDR3 is CASSLGVYGYTF. In DNA form, the CDR3 reads TGTGCCAGCAGTCTGGGAGTTTATGGCTACACCTTC.

The rearrangement uses TRBV3-1 (or the pseudogene TRBV3-2) and TRBJ2-2; 9 positions match TRBD1. This CDR3 is 16 amino acids long. Trimming cost V 4 bases and J 7 bases; bases outside gene matches: 10. Germline loops: CDR1 LGHDT, CDR2 YNNKEL (reference sequence). CDR3 DNA: TGTGCCAGCAGCCCCGCACCGGGACAGGGTTTCGGGGAGCTGTTTTTT. Amino acid sequence: CASSPAPGQGFGELFF.

This clone was seen only once. CDR3 bases: TGTGCCAGCAGTGAAGGGGGTGGGGCCCGGGAGCTGTTTTTT. It specifies CASSEGGGARELFF. The chain carries TRBV6-1 and TRBJ2-2, with D possibly TRBD1 on 5 matching bases. Germline V gene data show CDR1 as MNHNS and CDR2 as SASEGT. V was clipped by 1 base and J by 9 bases, with 12 bases between them. The CDR3 has 14 residues.

This sequence joins TRBV27 and TRBJ1-2, with 12 bases lining up with TRBD1. V shed 6 bases, J shed 6 bases, and the junction held 14 bases outside the gene matches. The CDR3 loop spans 17 amino acids. Germline CDR1 is MNHEY and CDR2 is SMNVEV (reference sequence). The CDR3 bases are TGTGCCAGCAGCTCTACGGGACAGGGGGCGGGGGACCATGGCTACACCTTC. It translates to CASSSTGQGAGDHGYTF.

The V gene is TRBV30, the J gene TRBJ2-7, with D perhaps being TRBD1 or TRBD2 (6 bases each). Germline-derived CDR1 and CDR2 are GTSNPN and SVGIG (reference sequence). The CDR3 has 13 amino acids. Trimming removed 2 bases from V and 1 base from J, with 9 bases in between. CDR3 nucleotide sequence: TGTGCCTGGAGTAGGGGGGCGTCCTACGAGCAGTACTTC. It codes for CAWSRGASYEQYF.

Notes on this clone: The sample has other DNA sequences that encode this CDR3 too. The chain has TRBV5-4 and TRBJ1-2; possible D gene TRBD1, 5 bases. Between the trimmed V and J ends, which lost 0 bases and 2 bases, there was a span of 5 bases. The CDR3 is made up of 13 amino acids. CDR1 SGHNT and CDR2 YYREEE come from the germline V gene (reference sequence). CDR3 sequence: CASSLDRNYGYTF. The CDR3 DNA follows: TGTGCCAGCAGCTTGGACAGGAACTATGGCTACACCTTC. Complete variable domain (other parts from reference TRBV5-4 and TRBJ1-2): ETGVTQSPTHLIKTRGQQVTLRCSSQSGHNTVSWYQQALGQGPQFIFQYYREEENGRGNFPPRFSGLQFPNYSSELNVNALELDDSALYLCASSLDRNYGYTFGSGTRLTVV.

This clone was recorded only once. The genes are TRBV6-5 and TRBJ2-2; either TRBD1 or TRBD2 may fit D (6 bases each). CDR1 is MNHEY and CDR2 is SVGAGI in the germline V gene. The CDR3 sequence is 15 residues long. V was trimmed by 7 bases and J by 1 base, leaving 13 bases between them. This CDR3 reads CASIWGAGNTGELFF. The CDR3 bases are TGTGCCAGCATCTGGGGGGCAGGGAACACCGGGGAGCTGTTTTTT.

The V gene is TRBV3-1 (or the pseudogene TRBV3-2), the J gene TRBJ2-7; TRBD1 agrees at 8 bases. The CDR3 contains 14 residues. V was pared by 4 bases and J by 3 bases, with 5 bases of the junction left unmatched. The V gene's germline CDR1 is LGHDT and CDR2 YNNKEL (reference sequence). This chain's CDR3 is CASSRRDRSYEQYF. DNA for the CDR3: TGTGCCAGCAGCCGACGGGACAGGAGCTACGAGCAGTACTTC.

J is TRBJ1-5 and V is TRBV7-8, with D possibly matching TRBD1 (5 bases). V was cut by 4 bases and J by 0 bases, with 16 bases left in between. This CDR3 contains 17 residues. Germline-derived CDR1 and CDR2 are SGHVS and FQNEAQ. CDR3 DNA: TGTGCCAGCAGCTCCCTGGGGGGGGGTAGTAGCAATCAGCCCCAGCATTTT. Translating it yields CASSSLGGGSSNQPQHF.

The J gene is TRBJ1-2, the V gene TRBV30; the D gene is possibly TRBD1 (5 bases). From germline, CDR1 is GTSNPN and CDR2 SVGIG (reference sequence). V gave up 5 bases and J gave up 8 bases, with 15 bases separating them. The CDR3 loop spans 12 amino acids. The CDR3 nucleotides read TGTGCCTGGCCGAAAGGGGTCTACGGCTACACCTTC. Translating it yields CAWPKGVYGYTF. The full variable domain, in which reference TRBV30 and TRBJ1-2 provide the parts outside the CDR3, is SQTIHQWPATLVQPVGSPLSLECTVEGTSNPNLYWYRQAAGRGLQLLFYSVGIGQISSEVPQNLSASRPQDRQFILSSKKLLLSDSGFYLCAWPKGVYGYTFGSGTRLTVV.

This sequence joins TRBV6-6 and TRBJ1-3; D gene ambiguous. Trimming took off 4 bases at V and 8 bases at J, with 12 bases between the two ends. Germline-derived CDR1 and CDR2 are MNHNY and SVGAGI (reference sequence). There are 13 residues in the CDR3. CDR3 bases: TGTGCCAGCAGTTCCTCAGGTGGGGACACCATATATTTT. Translation gives CASSSSGGDTIYF.

The chain couples TRBV6-1 to TRBJ1-2; no reliable D call. CDR1 MNHNS and CDR2 SASEGT come from the germline V gene. The CDR3 runs to 15 residues. Trimming removed 1 base at V and 4 bases at J, with 13 bases between. CDR3 region: CASSEGAGLFYGYTF. The CDR3 bases are TGTGCCAGCAGTGAAGGGGCAGGCCTATTCTATGGCTACACCTTC.

The V and J genes are TRBV5-5 and TRBJ2-1; the D gene is possibly TRBD1 (6 bases). Germline lookup yields CDR1 SGHKS and CDR2 YYEKEE (reference sequence). Trimming removed 0 bases from V and 5 bases from J, with 12 bases in between. This CDR3 spans 15 amino acids. CDR3 amino acids: CASSLGRGRHNEQFF. The CDR3 DNA sequence: TGTGCCAGCAGCTTGGGCAGGGGTCGCCACAATGAGCAGTTCTTC.

CDR3 region: CATSDRTGGKAFF. In nucleotides, the CDR3 is TGTGCCACCAGTGACCGGACAGGGGGCAAAGCTTTCTTT. V is TRBV24-1 and J is TRBJ1-1; TRBD1 agrees at 11 bases. Trimming took 4 bases from V and 9 from J; bases not matched to a gene: 3. The germline V gene encodes CDR1 KGHDR and CDR2 SFDVKD. The CDR3 extends over 13 amino acids.

CDR3 bases: TGTGCCAGCAGTTTGGGCCGAGCTTCTAGGGAAAAACTGTTTTTT. It is translated as CASSLGRASREKLFF. The gene calls are TRBV6-2 or TRBV6-3 and TRBJ1-4; D is ambiguous. Germline CDR1 and CDR2: MNHEY and SVGEGT. The CDR3 has 15 amino acids. The V end lost 4 bases, the J end lost 8 bases, and 17 bases lay between the germline ends.

The chain links TRBV6-5 to TRBJ1-1, with unresolved D. V was trimmed by 6 bases and J by 6 bases, leaving 8 bases between them. Germline V gene sequence: CDR1 MNHEY, CDR2 SVGAGI. This CDR3 is 11 amino acids long. The DNA for the CDR3 is TGTGCCAGCAGGGTCGGGCCTGAAGCTTTCTTT. Encoded protein: CASRVGPEAFF.

The chain couples TRBV29-1 to TRBJ1-4; D is unresolved. Per the germline V gene, CDR1 is SQVTM and CDR2 is ANQGSEA. V lost 6 bases, J lost 0 bases, and 2 bases lay in between. The CDR3 extends over 11 amino acids. CDR3 nucleotide sequence: TGCAGCGTAGCAACTAATGAAAAACTGTTTTTT. It specifies CSVATNEKLFF.

The chain combines TRBV4-2 with TRBJ1-2; D call uncertain. V was pared by 2 bases and J by 3 bases, with 7 bases between. The CDR3 has 13 amino acids. CDR1 LGHNA and CDR2 YNFKEQ come from the germline V gene. CDR3 nucleotide sequence: TGTGCCAGCAGCCAATCCAGGCACTATGGCTACACCTTC. The encoded protein is CASSQSRHYGYTF.

This chain uses TRBV7-2 with TRBJ1-2; D is unresolved. V lost 1 base and J lost 3, with 6 bases in between. The CDR3 contains 13 residues. Germline V gene lookup returns CDR1 SGHTA and CDR2 FQGNSA. CDR3 DNA: TGTGCCAGCAGCTTAGGGTCCCACTATGGCTACACCTTC. Translation: CASSLGSHYGYTF.

The chain is built from TRBV7-3 and TRBJ1-2, with TRBD1 identical over 7 bases. The CDR3 loop spans 16 amino acids. In germline, CDR1 is SGHTA, CDR2 FQGTGA. Unmatched junction bases numbered 12, after V lost 2 bases and J lost 6 bases. The CDR3 DNA is TGTGCCAGCAGCTTAGTTGCGGGACAGTTGGACGATGGCTACACCTTC. Translating it yields CASSLVAGQLDDGYTF.

V is TRBV2 and J is TRBJ1-4; D perhaps matches TRBD1 (6 bases). V lost 6 bases, J lost 7 bases, and 9 bases lay in between. The CDR3 consists of 12 residues. Germline-derived CDR1 and CDR2 are SNHLY and FYNNEI. CDR3 DNA sequence: TGTGCCAGCAGCATCAGGGGTGAAAAACTGTTTTTT. Translation: CASSIRGEKLFF.

The chain is built from TRBV21-1 and TRBJ1-2; the table assigns TRBD1, which was not confirmed against the DNA. TRBV21-1 is listed as a pseudogene. This CDR3 comprises 14 residues. CDR3 region: CASRIQGTNYGYTF. The CDR3 bases are TGTGCCAGCAGAATACAGGGAACTAACTATGGCTACACCTTC.

The genes are TRBV11-3 and TRBJ2-3, with D hard to call. This CDR3 is built from 12 residues. Trimming stripped 5 bases from V and 2 bases from J, with 5 bases between. CDR1 is SGHNT, CDR2 YENEEA, per germline. As DNA, the CDR3 is TGTGCCAGCAGCGTCGTCACAGATACGCAGTATTTT. This encodes CASSVVTDTQYF.